Sequencing of this T cell receptor (beta chain) was carried out in a study of blood T cell repertoires in COVID-19. Assay used: immunoSEQ multiplex PCR; TCRdb lists only in-frame clones, some missing. Here the sample spans some 200,000 clones, around 87% being singletons. The sequence was collected from a man aged 25 to 40 in a cohort exposed to, infected with or recovered from COVID-19 (not recorded which). Material: PBMCs or T cells enriched from blood (not recorded which).

The CDR3 reads CASSNRDSEAFF. In DNA, the CDR3 is TGTGCCAGCAGCAACCGGGACAGTGAAGCTTTCTTT. The V gene is TRBV11-2, the J gene TRBJ1-1, with TRBD1 matching over 7 bases. This CDR3 comprises 12 residues. The trim removed 5 bases at V and 7 bases at J, leaving 4 bases unmatched. Germline CDR1 SGHAT, CDR2 FQNNGV.